The entry that follows covers one T cell receptor (beta chain) sequence. These data originate in a study of blood T cell repertoires in COVID-19. Study-wide context: COVID-19 samples collected from the United States, Italy and Spain covered acute and convalescent phases.

CDR3 length: 13 amino acids. Trimming cost V 3 bases and J 3 bases, with 9 bases left between them. Germline CDR1 and CDR2: WNHNN and SYGVQD (reference sequence). As processed by the authors: Estimation of nucleated cell counts was performed using reference gene primer amplification. Repertoires were generated with immunoSEQ multiplex PCR, while TCRdb's copy carries only in-frame clones and drops some. The DNA gave D and trimming, while V, J and clone size come from that table. The data hold 200,000 or so clones, with around 84% observed a single time. The receptor comes from a man aged 30 to 39 with active or convalescent COVID-19. The chain links TRBV10-1 to TRBJ2-7; D not resolved. The sequenced material came from peripheral blood. The CDR3 here is CASSERIGYEQYF. As DNA, the CDR3 is TGCGCCAGCAGTGAACGAATCGGCTACGAGCAGTACTTC.